What follows are 24 T cell receptor beta chains derived from one specimen sequenced in a study of blood T cell repertoires in COVID-19. The table came from immunoSEQ multiplex PCR; TCRdb's copy has only in-frame clones and leaves some out. Of about 160,000 clones in the sample, around 83% were seen once. Input material: peripheral blood. Receptors were obtained from a middle-aged man with active or convalescent COVID-19.

CDR3 in DNA: TGTGCCAGCAGCCTGGTACGCGAGCTGTCAAATGAGCAGTTCTTC. Residues: CASSLVRELSNEQFF. The chain has TRBV11-3 and TRBJ2-1; the D is unclear. The CDR3 is made up of 15 amino acids. Germline lookup yields CDR1 SGHNT and CDR2 YENEEA. Trimming took 5 bases from V and 7 from J, leaving 18 bases between them.

The rearrangement links TRBV7-2 to TRBJ1-2; possibly TRBD1 for D (6 bases). There are 14 residues in the CDR3. The V gene lost 1 base and the J gene lost 3 bases, with 9 bases spanning the gap. Per the germline V gene, CDR1 is SGHTA and CDR2 is FQGNSA. CDR3 amino acids: CASSLVRQDYGYTF. CDR3 DNA sequence: TGTGCCAGCAGCTTAGTCAGACAGGACTATGGCTACACCTTC. Together with reference TRBV7-2 and TRBJ1-2, the CDR3 gives the full variable domain: GAGVSQSPSNKVTEKGKDVELRCDPISGHTALYWYRQSLGQGLEFLIYFQGNSAPDKSGLPSDRFSAERTGGSVSTLTIQRTQQEDSAVYLCASSLVRQDYGYTFGSGTRLTVV.

The chain is built from TRBV2 and TRBJ2-3, with TRBD2 matching 11 bases. This CDR3 region has 15 residues. CDR1 and CDR2 from the germline V gene are SNHLY and FYNNEI. V shed 7 bases and J 3 bases; nucleotides not matched to a gene: 6. The chain's CDR3 is CASTLGTSGTDTQYF. Here the CDR3 DNA reads TGTGCCAGCACTCTCGGGACTAGCGGAACAGATACGCAGTATTTT. The full variable domain, completed using reference TRBV2 and TRBJ2-3, is EPEVTQTPSHQVTQMGQEVILRCVPISNHLYFYWYRQILGQKVEFLVSFYNNEISEKSEIFDDQFSVERPDGSNFTLKIRSTKLEDSAMYFCASTLGTSGTDTQYFGPGTRLTVL.

The chain has TRBV5-4 and TRBJ1-2; the match to TRBD1 covers 8 bases. V shed 4 bases, J shed 8 bases, and the junction held 7 bases outside the gene matches. The germline V gene has CDR1 SGHNT and CDR2 YYREEE (reference sequence). This CDR3 is built from 13 residues. CDR3 sequence reads: CASSPQGAIGYTF. For the CDR3, the DNA is TGTGCCAGCAGCCCCCAGGGGGCCATCGGCTACACCTTC.

This clone has a single count. V usage is TRBV7-2 and J usage is TRBJ2-1; D is perhaps TRBD2 (6 bases). The V gene's germline CDR1 is SGHTA and CDR2 FQGNSA. CDR3 size: 14 residues. Trimming stripped 4 bases from V and 9 bases from J, with 16 bases between. This CDR3 reads CASSSDWSRGEQFF. DNA for the CDR3: TGTGCCAGCAGCTCGGACTGGTCGCGGGGTGAGCAGTTCTTC.

This clone has a single count. This sequence joins TRBV6-5 and TRBJ2-3; TRBD2 aligns across 7 bases. Trimming cost V 6 bases and J 4 bases; bases outside gene matches: 4. The CDR3 spans 13 residues. Germline CDR1 MNHEY, CDR2 SVGAGI. The CDR3 protein is CASRGREADTQYF. Written as DNA, the CDR3 is TGTGCCAGCAGGGGGAGGGAGGCAGATACGCAGTATTTT.

The chain uses TRBV19 and TRBJ2-7, with TRBD2 matching 9 bases. V shed 6 bases, J shed 3 bases, and the junction held 6 bases outside the gene matches. Germline V gene sequence: CDR1 LNHDA, CDR2 SQIVND (reference sequence). CDR3 size: 14 residues. The CDR3 sequence is CASRPRGGVYEQYF. CDR3 in DNA: TGTGCCAGTAGGCCGCGGGGGGGCGTCTACGAGCAGTACTTC.

The chain joins TRBV4-1 to TRBJ1-2, with 7 bases fitting TRBD1. Trimming took 2 bases from V and 4 from J; bases not matched to a gene: 7. The CDR3 spans 15 residues. The germline V gene encodes CDR1 MGHRA and CDR2 YSYEKL. DNA of the CDR3: TGCGCCAGCAGCCAACTAGGACAGGCGTCCTATGGCTACACCTTC. Translated, it gives CASSQLGQASYGYTF.

The rearrangement links TRBV7-9 to TRBJ2-3, with TRBD2 matching 15 bases. The ends lost 7 bases at V and 5 bases at J; junction bases unmatched: 7. CDR3 size: 16 residues. CDR1 is SEHNR and CDR2 is FQNEAQ in the germline V gene (reference sequence). The CDR3 reads CASNLGLAGGIDTQYF. The CDR3 region has the DNA TGTGCCAGCAACCTGGGACTAGCGGGAGGAATAGATACGCAGTATTTT.

V and J are TRBV18 and TRBJ1-1; D is uncertain. V was pared by 3 bases and J by 2 bases, with 16 bases between. CDR3 length equals 16 residues. In germline, CDR1 is KGHSH, CDR2 LQKENI. CDR3 bases: TGTGCCAGCTCACCTTCACGGGAGAGGGTTAACACTGAAGCTTTCTTT. Its protein is CASSPSRERVNTEAFF.

The chain links TRBV5-1 to TRBJ1-6; 10 bases line up with TRBD1. Trimming removed 2 bases from V and 8 bases from J; junction bases left unmatched: 1. The V gene's germline CDR1 is SGHRS and CDR2 YFSETQ. The CDR3 totals 14 residues. This CDR3 reads CASSFGQGDSPLHF. Here the CDR3 DNA reads TGCGCCAGCAGCTTCGGACAGGGGGATTCACCCCTCCACTTT.

The sample holds one count of this clone. V is TRBV24-1 and J is TRBJ2-5; 13 nucleotides align to TRBD2. CDR3 length: 15 amino acids. The germline CDR1 and CDR2 sequences are KGHDR and SFDVKD. The V and J ends lost 6 bases and 5 bases, in that order; junction bases with no gene match: 5. The CDR3 bases are TGTGCCACCAGTCGGACTAGCGGGGGTGGGGAGACCCAGTACTTC. Its protein product is CATSRTSGGGETQYF.

The chain combines TRBV7-2 with TRBJ1-6; D may be TRBD1 (5 bases). This CDR3 spans 15 amino acids. CDR1 and CDR2 from the germline V gene are SGHTA and FQGNSA. With 0 bases removed from V and 9 bases from J, the gap between germline ends came to 12 bases. The chain's CDR3 is CASSLAEGSGSPLHF. The CDR3 DNA sequence: TGTGCCAGCAGCTTAGCGGAGGGGTCAGGTTCACCCCTCCACTTT.

The chain joins TRBV7-9 to TRBJ2-3, with 9 bases aligning to TRBD1. CDR1 is SEHNR, CDR2 FQNEAQ, per germline (reference sequence). Trimming at V came to 5 bases and at J to 2 bases, leaving 8 bases not matched to a gene. The CDR3 is 16 residues long. The CDR3 reads CASSHGQGPATDTQYF. Here the CDR3 DNA reads TGTGCCAGCAGCCATGGACAGGGGCCTGCCACAGATACGCAGTATTTT.

V is TRBV19 and J is TRBJ2-7; 11 positions match TRBD2. There are 15 residues in the CDR3. Germline V gene lookup returns CDR1 LNHDA and CDR2 SQIVND (reference sequence). J was trimmed by 3 bases and V by 4 bases; bases with no gene match: 5. The CDR3 DNA follows: TGTGCCAGTAGTACCGGGACTAGCGGATACTACGAGCAGTACTTC. Translation gives CASSTGTSGYYEQYF.

This chain uses TRBV7-2 with TRBJ1-2; D is unclear. Germline V CDR1 and CDR2: SGHTA, FQGNSA. The CDR3 consists of 15 residues. Trimming removed 4 bases from V and 5 bases from J, with 17 bases in between. CDR3: CASSSRVAGMYGYTF. The CDR3 region has the DNA TGTGCCAGCAGCTCGCGAGTTGCGGGGATGTATGGCTACACCTTC. The whole variable domain, filled in from reference TRBV7-2 and TRBJ1-2, reads GAGVSQSPSNKVTEKGKDVELRCDPISGHTALYWYRQSLGQGLEFLIYFQGNSAPDKSGLPSDRFSAERTGGSVSTLTIQRTQQEDSAVYLCASSSRVAGMYGYTFGSGTRLTVV.

V gene TRBV4-3 combines with J gene TRBJ2-1; 7 positions agree with TRBD2. V lost 0 bases to trimming and J lost 7 bases; unmatched junction nucleotides: 0. Germline CDR1 LGHNA, CDR2 YSLEER. The CDR3 is 13 residues long. This chain's CDR3 is CASSQELANEQFF. The CDR3 nucleotides read TGCGCCAGCAGCCAAGAACTAGCGAATGAGCAGTTCTTC.

V and J are TRBV27 and TRBJ1-4, with D perhaps TRBD1 (5 bases). This CDR3 has 14 amino acids. CDR1 MNHEY and CDR2 SMNVEV come from the germline V gene (reference sequence). The V gene lost 8 bases and the J gene lost 5 bases, with 15 bases spanning the gap. Here the CDR3 reads CASGLFGGNEKLFF. The CDR3 coding sequence is TGTGCCAGCGGACTATTCGGGGGGAATGAAAAACTGTTTTTT. Complete variable domain (other parts from reference TRBV27 and TRBJ1-4): EAQVTQNPRYLITVTGKKLTVTCSQNMNHEYMSWYRQDPGLGLRQIYYSMNVEVTDKGDVPEGYKVSRKEKRNFPLILESPSPNQTSLYFCASGLFGGNEKLFFGSGTQLSVL.

This chain connects TRBV6-5 to TRBJ2-2; D may be TRBD2 (5 bases). The germline V gene has CDR1 MNHEY and CDR2 SVGAGI. The CDR3 loop spans 15 amino acids. Trimming shortened V by 5 bases and J by 0 bases, and 10 bases separated the two germline ends. CDR3 in amino acids: CASSLSGSNTGELFF. CDR3 bases: TGTGCCAGCAGTCTTTCGGGGTCGAACACCGGGGAGCTGTTTTTT.

The chain has TRBV7-6 and TRBJ2-2; TRBD2 matches at 7 bases. V was pared by 1 base and J by 6 bases, with 8 bases of the junction left unmatched. Germline CDR1 reads SGHVS; CDR2 reads FNYEAQ. This CDR3 has 16 amino acids. This CDR3 is CASSLDGGYWAGELFF. The CDR3 bases are TGTGCCAGCAGCTTAGACGGGGGGTATTGGGCCGGGGAGCTGTTTTTT.

The chain couples TRBV24-1 to TRBJ1-3; D uncertain. Trimming took 7 bases from V and 1 from J, leaving 4 bases between them. Germline V gene lookup returns CDR1 KGHDR and CDR2 SFDVKD. The CDR3 consists of 12 residues. In DNA, the CDR3 is TGTGCCACCAGCAGTTCTGGAAACACCATATATTTT. It is translated as CATSSSGNTIYF.

The rearrangement uses TRBV4-3 and TRBJ2-2; 8 bases line up with TRBD2. V shed 2 bases and J 5 bases; nucleotides not matched to a gene: 1. Germline CDR1 reads LGHNA; CDR2 reads YSLEER. This CDR3 contains 14 residues. The CDR3 DNA is TGCGCCAGCAGCCAAACGGGAGGGACCGGGGAGCTGTTTTTT. Protein: CASSQTGGTGELFF.

The V and J genes are TRBV24-1 and TRBJ1-2, with 7 bases identical to TRBD1. The CDR3 spans 14 residues. Germline V gene sequence: CDR1 KGHDR, CDR2 SFDVKD. With 5 bases clipped from V and 8 bases from J, the junction kept 10 bases outside the gene matches. The CDR3 here is CATSAEGQRTGYTF. DNA for the CDR3: TGTGCCACCAGTGCCGAGGGACAGCGGACGGGCTACACCTTC.

This rearrangement joins TRBV20-1 to TRBJ2-5; weak D call: TRBD1 (6 bases). This CDR3 comprises 16 residues. Trimming shortened V by 3 bases and J by 4 bases, and 21 bases separated the two germline ends. Germline V lookup: CDR1 DFQATT, CDR2 SNEGSKA (reference sequence). The CDR3 sequence: CSASPAGVRFTETQYF. The CDR3 bases are TGCAGTGCTAGTCCCGCAGGGGTTAGGTTTACAGAGACCCAGTACTTC.